This is a list of T cell receptor beta chains from one sample in a study of OX40 agonist ivuxolimab in advanced cancers. Clones were read by immunoSEQ multiplex PCR, and TCRdb kept only the in-frame ones, dropping some. The sample carries tens of thousands of clones, around four fifths recorded once. Sequenced material: CD4+ or CD8+ T cells sorted from blood, taken in a trial of the OX40 agonist ivuxolimab. These receptors were obtained from an adult with an advanced solid tumor such as melanoma, head and neck, liver or kidney cancer. Each CDR3 is given with its conserved first and last residue. A D gene is named only where the DNA matches it firmly. Not every row has a clone size; where given, it reads once, few, many or a size class.

d_call j_call v_call cdr3_length clone_size cdr3_aa cdr3_nt
. TRBJ1-1 TRBV7-2 15 . CASHTTAAKNTEAFF TGTGCCAGCCATACTACGGCAGCAAAGAACACTGAAGCTTTCTTT
. TRBJ2-1 TRBV9 15 . CASSVTPTGGNEQFF TGTGCCAGCAGCGTAACCCCAACAGGAGGCAATGAGCAGTTCTTC
. TRBJ1-1 TRBV10-3 12 . CAISESGTEAFF TGTGCCATCAGTGAGTCAGGCACTGAAGCTTTCTTT
. TRBJ1-1 TRBV21-1 12 . CASGRLNTEAFF TGTGCCAGCGGGAGGTTAAACACTGAAGCTTTCTTT
TRBD1 TRBJ2-2 TRBV27 15 . CASTPTTGYTGELFF TGTGCCAGCACCCCGACGACAGGGTACACCGGGGAGCTGTTTTTT
. TRBJ2-7 TRBV11-3 14 . CASSAGGKTYEQYF TGTGCCAGCAGTGCCGGCGGAAAAACCTACGAGCAGTACTTC
. TRBJ1-1 TRBV18 15 . CASLARDAKNTEAFF TGTGCCAGCCTCGCCAGGGATGCTAAGAACACTGAAGCTTTCTTT
TRBD2 TRBJ2-7 TRBV20-1 11 . CSVPTSAEQYF TGCAGTGTCCCAACTAGCGCCGAGCAGTACTTC
TRBD2 TRBJ2-3 TRBV27 17 . CASSLLPSGGGTDTQYF TGTGCCAGCAGTTTACTGCCTAGCGGGGGGGGCACAGATACGCAGTATTTT
TRBD1 TRBJ2-7 TRBV6-1 14 . CASSATGGYYEQYF TGTGCCAGCAGTGCCACAGGGGGCTACTACGAGCAGTACTTC
TRBD1 TRBJ2-3 TRBV10-1 16 once CASSEGDRGPGDTQYF TGCGCCAGCAGTGAAGGGGACAGGGGGCCTGGAGATACGCAGTATTTT
TRBD2 TRBJ2-7 TRBV7-3 14 . CASSPDGLAGEQYF TGTGCCAGCAGCCCCGACGGACTAGCTGGCGAGCAGTACTTC
. TRBJ2-7 TRBV30 14 . CAWSGGTMGYEQYF TGTGCCTGGAGTGGAGGGACGATGGGCTACGAGCAGTACTTC
. TRBJ1-1 TRBV7-9 14 . CASSLVSHLAEAFF TGTGCCAGCAGCTTAGTATCGCATCTGGCTGAAGCTTTCTTT
. TRBJ1-1 TRBV18 15 . CASSPWDIANTEAFF TGTGCCAGCTCACCCTGGGACATAGCGAACACTGAAGCTTTCTTT
. TRBJ2-7 TRBV6-5 15 . CASSYSSDLSYEQYF TGTGCCAGCAGTTACTCGAGTGACCTCTCCTACGAGCAGTACTTC
. TRBJ2-5 TRBV7-6 14 few CASSNRTIQETQYF TGTGCCAGCAGCAACAGGACAATCCAAGAGACCCAGTACTTC
. TRBJ1-2 TRBV6-1 14 few CASSEVGRSKGYTF TGTGCCAGCAGTGAAGTCGGCAGGTCTAAAGGCTACACCTTC
. TRBJ2-2 TRBV14 14 . CASSQLNIAGELFF TGTGCCAGCAGCCAATTGAACATTGCCGGGGAGCTGTTTTTT
. TRBJ1-5 TRBV11-2 15 . CASSPGHGAIWPQHF TGTGCCAGCAGCCCGGGGCACGGGGCCATTTGGCCCCAGCATTTT
. TRBJ2-1 TRBV7-8 15 . CASSLIGRGGNEQFF TGTGCCAGCAGCTTAATAGGCAGGGGAGGAAATGAGCAGTTCTTC
TRBD1 TRBJ2-5 TRBV2 11 . CASSATGIQYF TGTGCCAGCAGCGCGACAGGGATCCAGTACTTC
. TRBJ1-2 TRBV30 11 . CAWSLSGGYTF TGTGCCTGGAGCCTATCGGGTGGCTACACCTTC
TRBD2 TRBJ2-3 TRBV7-2 18 . CASSLGRASGRAPDTQYF TGTGCCAGCAGCTTAGGTCGAGCGAGCGGGAGGGCCCCAGATACGCAGTATTTT
. TRBJ1-1 TRBV7-9 14 . CASSLSQGSTEAFF TGTGCCAGCAGCTTAAGTCAGGGCAGCACTGAAGCTTTCTTT
TRBD2 TRBJ2-3 TRBV11-3 18 . CASSRPSGRAWGTDTQYF TGTGCCAGCAGCCGACCGAGCGGGAGGGCCTGGGGCACAGATACGCAGTATTTT
. TRBJ1-2 TRBV4-3 16 . CASSGESTLSNYGYTF TGCGCCAGCAGCGGAGAATCCACACTCTCTAACTATGGCTACACCTTC
TRBD1 TRBJ1-5 TRBV19 14 once CASSSTGGYQPQHF TGTGCCAGTAGTTCGACAGGGGGCTATCAGCCCCAGCATTTT
. TRBJ2-2 TRBV5-1 13 . CASSLQGTGELFF TGCGCCAGCAGCTTGCAGGGAACCGGGGAGCTGTTTTTT
TRBD1 TRBJ1-2 TRBV19 13 . CASATGGQMDYTF TGTGCCAGCGCGACAGGGGGGCAGATGGACTACACCTTC
TRBD1 TRBJ2-5 TRBV6-5 14 . CASSYAGGVETQYF TGTGCCAGCAGTTATGCAGGGGGCGTGGAGACCCAGTACTTC
TRBD2 TRBJ2-5 TRBV28 16 . CASSWVSGPIKQTQYF TGTGCCAGCAGTTGGGTTAGCGGGCCCATCAAACAGACCCAGTACTTC
. TRBJ1-1 TRBV6-5 13 . CASRRTLGTEAFF TGTGCCAGCCGAAGGACCTTAGGCACTGAAGCTTTCTTT
. TRBJ1-2 TRBV20-1 11 . CSVAARAGYTF TGCAGTGTAGCGGCACGTGCGGGCTACACCTTC
. TRBJ2-1 TRBV19 14 . CASSRESDRDEQFF TGTGCCAGTAGCCGGGAGAGCGATAGAGATGAGCAGTTCTTC
TRBD2 TRBJ2-1 TRBV19 17 . CASSIERRTSGSNEQFF TGTGCCAGTAGTATAGAAAGAAGGACTAGCGGGAGTAATGAGCAGTTCTTC
TRBD1 TRBJ2-3 TRBV5-1 15 . CASSRRTGGGDTQYF TGCGCCAGCAGCCGACGGACAGGGGGCGGAGATACGCAGTATTTT
. TRBJ2-7 TRBV21-1 17 . CASSKAWREGRRDEQYF TGTGCCAGCAGCAAAGCTTGGCGGGAGGGAAGGAGGGACGAGCAGTACTTC
. TRBJ2-1 TRBV14 12 . CASTRGLREQFF TGTGCCAGCACGCGAGGATTGAGGGAGCAGTTCTTC
. TRBJ2-5 TRBV30 12 . CAWTLGQETQYF TGTGCCTGGACCCTGGGGCAAGAGACCCAGTACTTC
. TRBJ1-4 TRBV5-4 16 . CASSLAGVPTNEKLFF TGTGCCAGCAGCTTGGCGGGGGTCCCAACTAATGAAAAACTGTTTTTT
. TRBJ1-4 TRBV14 14 . CASSLKTAEEKLFF TGTGCCAGCAGCCTTAAGACAGCTGAGGAAAAACTGTTTTTT
TRBD2 TRBJ2-4 TRBV27 16 . CASSLLTQGREGIQYF TGTGCCAGCAGTTTATTGACTCAGGGACGGGAGGGCATTCAGTACTTC
TRBD1 TRBJ2-2 TRBV5-1 16 . CASSSGTGVNTGELFF TGCGCCAGCAGCTCCGGGACAGGGGTGAACACCGGGGAGCTGTTTTTT
. TRBJ2-3 TRBV15 13 . CATSRDFTDTQYF TGTGCCACCAGCAGAGATTTCACAGATACGCAGTATTTT
. TRBJ2-5 TRBV7-2 16 . CASSPGSMGGQETQYF TGTGCCAGCAGCCCAGGATCTATGGGGGGCCAAGAGACCCAGTACTTC
. TRBJ2-7 TRBV18 13 . CASSPGLDYEQYF TGTGCCAGCTCACCGGGACTCGATTACGAGCAGTACTTC
. TRBJ2-2 TRBV6-5 15 . CASSYDRRGTGELFF TGTGCCAGCAGTTACGACCGACGAGGGACCGGGGAGCTGTTTTTT
. TRBJ2-2 TRBV11-3 17 few CASSLAIYSNSLGELFF TGTGCCAGCAGCTTAGCCATCTACTCTAACTCCCTGGGGGAGCTGTTTTTT
. TRBJ1-4 TRBV5-5 13 few CASSLASTEKLFF TGTGCCAGCAGCTTGGCCTCCACGGAAAAACTGTTTTTT
TRBD2 TRBJ2-3 TRBV5-1 17 . CASSLAASGGVTDTQYF TGCGCCAGCAGCTTGGCGGCTAGCGGGGGGGTCACAGATACGCAGTATTTT
. TRBJ1-3 TRBV15 20 . CATSRDPGARRPESGNTIYF TGTGCCACCAGCAGAGATCCCGGGGCTAGGAGGCCGGAGTCTGGAAACACCATATATTTT
. TRBJ1-2 TRBV9 13 . CASSKGAGEGYTF TGTGCCAGCAGCAAAGGGGCAGGGGAGGGCTACACCTTC